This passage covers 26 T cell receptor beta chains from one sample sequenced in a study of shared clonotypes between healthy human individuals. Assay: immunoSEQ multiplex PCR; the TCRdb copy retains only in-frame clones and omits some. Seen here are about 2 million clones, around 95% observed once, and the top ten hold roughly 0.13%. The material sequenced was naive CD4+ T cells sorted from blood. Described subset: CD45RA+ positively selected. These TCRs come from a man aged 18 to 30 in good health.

The CDR3 nucleotides read TGTGCCACCAGCAGAGATCCCTCTCCCTTGGCCGAGCAGTACTTC. Amino acids: CATSRDPSPLAEQYF. The chain is built from TRBV15 and TRBJ2-7, with no clear D. The CDR3 is made up of 15 amino acids. Germline V CDR1 and CDR2: LNHNV, YYDKDF (reference sequence). V lost 0 bases to trimming and J lost 6 bases, with 15 bases between them.

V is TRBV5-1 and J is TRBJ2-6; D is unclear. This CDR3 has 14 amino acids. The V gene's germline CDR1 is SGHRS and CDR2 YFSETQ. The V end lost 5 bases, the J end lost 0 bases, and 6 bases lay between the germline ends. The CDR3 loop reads CASRIDSGANVLTF. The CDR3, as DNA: TGCGCCAGCAGGATTGACTCTGGGGCCAACGTCCTGACTTTC.

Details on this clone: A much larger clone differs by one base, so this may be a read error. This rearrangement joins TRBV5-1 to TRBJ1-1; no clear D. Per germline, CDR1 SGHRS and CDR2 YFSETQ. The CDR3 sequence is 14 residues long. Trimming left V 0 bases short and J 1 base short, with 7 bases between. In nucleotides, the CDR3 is TGCGCCAGCAGCTTGGAAGACGGGAACACTGAAGCTTTCTTT. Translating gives CASSLEDGNTEAFF.

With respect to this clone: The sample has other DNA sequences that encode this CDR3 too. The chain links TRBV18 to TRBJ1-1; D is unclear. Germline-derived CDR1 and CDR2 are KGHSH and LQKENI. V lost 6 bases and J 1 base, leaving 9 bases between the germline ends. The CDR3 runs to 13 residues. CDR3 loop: CASSPAQNTEAFF. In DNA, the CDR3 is TGTGCCAGCTCCCCAGCGCAGAACACTGAAGCTTTCTTT.

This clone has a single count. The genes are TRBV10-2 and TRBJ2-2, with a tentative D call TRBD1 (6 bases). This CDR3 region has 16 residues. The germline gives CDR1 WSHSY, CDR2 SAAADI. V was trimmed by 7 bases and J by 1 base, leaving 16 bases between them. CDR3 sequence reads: CASKNSGQRNTGELFF. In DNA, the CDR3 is TGCGCCAGCAAGAACTCGGGACAAAGGAACACCGGGGAGCTGTTTTTT.

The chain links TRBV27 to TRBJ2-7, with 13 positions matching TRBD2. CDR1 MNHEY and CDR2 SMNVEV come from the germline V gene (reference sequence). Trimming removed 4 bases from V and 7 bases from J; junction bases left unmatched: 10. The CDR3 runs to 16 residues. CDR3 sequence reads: CASSSKLAGGPGEQYF. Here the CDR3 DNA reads TGTGCCAGCAGTTCGAAACTAGCGGGAGGGCCGGGTGAGCAGTACTTC.

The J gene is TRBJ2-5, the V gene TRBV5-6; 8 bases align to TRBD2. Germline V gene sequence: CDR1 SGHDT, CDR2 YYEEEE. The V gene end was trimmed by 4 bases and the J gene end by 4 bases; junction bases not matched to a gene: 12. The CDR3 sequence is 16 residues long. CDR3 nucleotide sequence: TGTGCCAGCAGCCCACAAGCGGGAGTGTGGGGAGAGACCCAGTACTTC. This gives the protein CASSPQAGVWGETQYF. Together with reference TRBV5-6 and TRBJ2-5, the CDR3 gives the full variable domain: DAGVTQSPTHLIKTRGQQVTLRCSPKSGHDTVSWYQQALGQGPQFIFQYYEEEERQRGNFPDRFSGHQFPNYSSELNVNALLLGDSALYLCASSPQAGVWGETQYFGPGTRLLVL.

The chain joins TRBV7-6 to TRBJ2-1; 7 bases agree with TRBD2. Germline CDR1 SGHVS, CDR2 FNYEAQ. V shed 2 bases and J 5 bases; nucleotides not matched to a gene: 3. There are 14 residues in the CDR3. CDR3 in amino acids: CASSLLAANNEQFF. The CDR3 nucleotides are TGTGCCAGCAGCTTACTAGCGGCAAACAATGAGCAGTTCTTC. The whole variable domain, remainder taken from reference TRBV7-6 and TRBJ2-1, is GAGVSQSPRYKVTKRGQDVALRCDPISGHVSLYWYRQALGQGPEFLTYFNYEAQQDKSGLPNDRFSAERPEGSISTLTIQRTEQRDSAMYRCASSLLAANNEQFFGPGTRLTVL.

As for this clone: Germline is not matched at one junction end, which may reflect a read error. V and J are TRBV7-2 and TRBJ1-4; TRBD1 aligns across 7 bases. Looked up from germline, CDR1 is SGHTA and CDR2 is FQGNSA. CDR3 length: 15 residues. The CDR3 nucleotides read TGTGCCAGCAGCCTTGCAGGGGGAACTCATGAAAAACTGTTTTTT. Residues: CASSLAGGTHEKLFF.

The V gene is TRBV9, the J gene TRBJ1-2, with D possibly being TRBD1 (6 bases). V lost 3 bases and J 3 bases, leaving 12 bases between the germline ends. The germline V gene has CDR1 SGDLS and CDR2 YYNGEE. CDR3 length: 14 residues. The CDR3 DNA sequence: TGTGCCAGCAGCGCCCGTAGGGGGGACTATGGCTACACCTTC. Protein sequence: CASSARRGDYGYTF. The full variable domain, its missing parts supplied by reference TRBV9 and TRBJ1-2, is DSGVTQTPKHLITATGQRVTLRCSPRSGDLSVYWYQQSLDQGLQFLIQYYNGEERAKGNILERFSAQQFPDLHSELNLSSLELGDSALYFCASSARRGDYGYTFGSGTRLTVV.

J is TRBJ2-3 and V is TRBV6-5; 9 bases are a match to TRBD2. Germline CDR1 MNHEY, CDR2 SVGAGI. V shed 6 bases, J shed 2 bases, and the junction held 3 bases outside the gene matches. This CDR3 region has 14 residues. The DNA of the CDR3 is TGTGCCAGCAGGGCGGGGGGGGTCACAGATACGCAGTATTTT. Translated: CASRAGGVTDTQYF.

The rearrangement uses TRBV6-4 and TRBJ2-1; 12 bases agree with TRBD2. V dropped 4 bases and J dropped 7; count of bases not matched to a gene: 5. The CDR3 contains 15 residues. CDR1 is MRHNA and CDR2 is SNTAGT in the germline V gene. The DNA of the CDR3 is TGTGCCAGCAGTGCAGTTACTAGCGGGAGGAATGAGCAGTTCTTC. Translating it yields CASSAVTSGRNEQFF.

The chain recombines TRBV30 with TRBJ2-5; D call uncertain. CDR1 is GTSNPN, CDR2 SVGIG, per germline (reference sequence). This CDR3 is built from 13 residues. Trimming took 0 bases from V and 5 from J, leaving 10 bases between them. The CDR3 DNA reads TGTGCCTGGAGTGTGGGAATAGTGGAGACCCAGTACTTC. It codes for CAWSVGIVETQYF. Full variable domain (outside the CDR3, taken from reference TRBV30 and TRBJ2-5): SQTIHQWPATLVQPVGSPLSLECTVEGTSNPNLYWYRQAAGRGLQLLFYSVGIGQISSEVPQNLSASRPQDRQFILSSKKLLLSDSGFYLCAWSVGIVETQYFGPGTRLLVL.

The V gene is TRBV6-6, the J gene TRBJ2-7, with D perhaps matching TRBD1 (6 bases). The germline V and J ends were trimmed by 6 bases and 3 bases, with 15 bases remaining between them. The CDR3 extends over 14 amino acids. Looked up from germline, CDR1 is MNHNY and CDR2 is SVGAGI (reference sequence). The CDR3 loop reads CASSDRDKDYEQYF. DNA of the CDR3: TGTGCCAGCAGCGACCGGGACAAGGACTACGAGCAGTACTTC.

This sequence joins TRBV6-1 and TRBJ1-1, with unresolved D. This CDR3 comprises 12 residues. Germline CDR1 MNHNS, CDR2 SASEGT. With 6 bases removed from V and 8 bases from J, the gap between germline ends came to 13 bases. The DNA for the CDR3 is TGTGCCAGCAGACTAAGGACGGCAGAAGCTTTCTTT. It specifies CASRLRTAEAFF.

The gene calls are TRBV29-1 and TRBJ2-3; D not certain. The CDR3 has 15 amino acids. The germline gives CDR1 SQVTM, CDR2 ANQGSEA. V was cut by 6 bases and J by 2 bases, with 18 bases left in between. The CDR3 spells CSVAGSPWATDTQYF. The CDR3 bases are TGCAGCGTGGCAGGATCACCCTGGGCCACAGATACGCAGTATTTT.

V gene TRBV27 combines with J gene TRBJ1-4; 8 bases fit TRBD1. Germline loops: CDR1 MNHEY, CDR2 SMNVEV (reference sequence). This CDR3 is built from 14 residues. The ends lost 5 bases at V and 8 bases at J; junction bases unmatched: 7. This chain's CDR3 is CASSRDRGGEKLFF. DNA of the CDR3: TGTGCCAGCAGTAGAGACAGGGGCGGGGAAAAACTGTTTTTT.

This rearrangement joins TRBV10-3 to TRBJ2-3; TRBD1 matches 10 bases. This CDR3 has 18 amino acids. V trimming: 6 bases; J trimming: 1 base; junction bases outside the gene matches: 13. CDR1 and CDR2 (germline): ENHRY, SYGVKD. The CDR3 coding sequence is TGTGCCATCAGGGGGACAGGGGTGATTGCAATGGGCACAGATACGCAGTATTTT. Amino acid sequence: CAIRGTGVIAMGTDTQYF.

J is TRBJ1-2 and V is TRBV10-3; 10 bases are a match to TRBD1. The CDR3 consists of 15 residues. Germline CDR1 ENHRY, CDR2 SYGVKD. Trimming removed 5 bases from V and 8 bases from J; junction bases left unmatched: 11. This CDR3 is CAISPDRGQGLGYTF. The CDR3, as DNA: TGTGCCATCAGTCCAGACAGGGGGCAAGGGTTAGGCTACACCTTC.

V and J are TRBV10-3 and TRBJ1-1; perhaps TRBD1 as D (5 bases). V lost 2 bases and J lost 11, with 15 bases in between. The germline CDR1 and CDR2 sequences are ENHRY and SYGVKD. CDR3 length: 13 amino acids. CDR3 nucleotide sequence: TGTGCCATCAGTGAGCAGGTGGGCAGGGACGCTTTCTTT. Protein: CAISEQVGRDAFF.

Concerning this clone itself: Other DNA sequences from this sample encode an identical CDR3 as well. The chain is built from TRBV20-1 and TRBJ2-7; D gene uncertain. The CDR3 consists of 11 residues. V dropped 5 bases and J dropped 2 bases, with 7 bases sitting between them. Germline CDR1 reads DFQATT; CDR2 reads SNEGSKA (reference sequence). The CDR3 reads CSAFGTYEQYF. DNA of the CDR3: TGCAGTGCTTTCGGAACCTACGAGCAGTACTTC.

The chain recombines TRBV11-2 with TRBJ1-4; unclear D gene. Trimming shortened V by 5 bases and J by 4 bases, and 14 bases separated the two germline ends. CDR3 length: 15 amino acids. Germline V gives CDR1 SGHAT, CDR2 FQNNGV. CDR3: CASSQSRGLNEKLFF. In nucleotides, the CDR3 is TGTGCCAGCAGCCAAAGCCGAGGCCTTAATGAAAAACTGTTTTTT.

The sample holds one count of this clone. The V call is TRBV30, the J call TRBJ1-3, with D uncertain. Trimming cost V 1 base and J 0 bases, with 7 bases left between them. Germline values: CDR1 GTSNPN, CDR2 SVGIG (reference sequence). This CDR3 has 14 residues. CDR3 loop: CAWSGTRSGNTIYF. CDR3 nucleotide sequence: TGTGCCTGGAGTGGAACACGCTCTGGAAACACCATATATTTT.

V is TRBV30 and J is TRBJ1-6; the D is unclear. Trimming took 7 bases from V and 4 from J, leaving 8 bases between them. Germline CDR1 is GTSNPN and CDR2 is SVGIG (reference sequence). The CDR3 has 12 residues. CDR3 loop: CASGGYNSPLHF. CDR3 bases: TGTGCCTCCGGCGGTTATAATTCACCCCTCCACTTT.

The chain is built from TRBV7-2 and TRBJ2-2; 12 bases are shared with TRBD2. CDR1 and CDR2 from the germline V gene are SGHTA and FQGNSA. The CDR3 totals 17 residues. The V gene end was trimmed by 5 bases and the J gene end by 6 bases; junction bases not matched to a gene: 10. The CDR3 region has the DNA TGTGCCAGCAGCACCCGGCTAGCGGGGGGGCTCGCCGGGGAGCTGTTTTTT. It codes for CASSTRLAGGLAGELFF.

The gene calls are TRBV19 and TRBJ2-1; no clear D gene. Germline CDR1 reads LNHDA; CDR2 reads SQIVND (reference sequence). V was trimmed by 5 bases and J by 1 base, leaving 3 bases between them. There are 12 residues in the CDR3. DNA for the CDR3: TGTGCCAGTAGTTTTTCCTACAATGAGCAGTTCTTC. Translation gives CASSFSYNEQFF.